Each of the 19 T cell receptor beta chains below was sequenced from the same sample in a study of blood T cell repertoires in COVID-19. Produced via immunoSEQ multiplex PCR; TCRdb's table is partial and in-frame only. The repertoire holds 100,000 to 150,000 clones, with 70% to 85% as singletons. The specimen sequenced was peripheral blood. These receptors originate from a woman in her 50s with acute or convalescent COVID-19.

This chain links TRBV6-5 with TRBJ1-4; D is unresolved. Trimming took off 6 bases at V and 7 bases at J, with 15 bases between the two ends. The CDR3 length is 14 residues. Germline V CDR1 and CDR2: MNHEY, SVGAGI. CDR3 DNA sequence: TGTGCCAGCAGCTCCAGAGGAGGAGCTGAAAAACTGTTTTTT. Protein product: CASSSRGGAEKLFF.

The CDR3 nucleotides read TGCAGCGCCCGCCAGGGAACCTATGGCTACACCTTC. Translating it yields CSARQGTYGYTF. The gene calls are TRBV29-1 and TRBJ1-2, with TRBD1 as a possible D gene (5 bases). CDR1 is SQVTM and CDR2 is ANQGSEA in the germline V gene. Trimming stripped 7 bases from V and 4 bases from J, with 13 bases between. CDR3 length: 12 amino acids. Full variable domain (outside the CDR3, taken from reference TRBV29-1 and TRBJ1-2): SAVISQKPSRDICQRGTSLTIQCQVDSQVTMMFWYRQQPGQSLTLIATANQGSEATYESGFVIDKFPISRPNLTFSTLTVSNMSPEDSSIYLCSARQGTYGYTFGSGTRLTVV.

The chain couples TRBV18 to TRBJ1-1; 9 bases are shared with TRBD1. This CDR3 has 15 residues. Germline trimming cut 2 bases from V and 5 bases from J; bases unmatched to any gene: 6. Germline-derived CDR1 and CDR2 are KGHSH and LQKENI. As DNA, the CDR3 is TGTGCCAGCTCACCAACGGACAGGGGAGGTACTGAAGCTTTCTTT. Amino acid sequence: CASSPTDRGGTEAFF.

The DNA for the CDR3 is TGTGCCAGCAGTCGTGGACAGGGACTTACCTACGAGCAGTACTTC. This translates into CASSRGQGLTYEQYF. The chain combines TRBV11-2 with TRBJ2-7, with 8 bases matching TRBD1. The ends lost 6 bases at V and 2 bases at J; junction bases unmatched: 9. CDR1 is SGHAT and CDR2 is FQNNGV in the germline V gene. The CDR3 is 15 amino acids.

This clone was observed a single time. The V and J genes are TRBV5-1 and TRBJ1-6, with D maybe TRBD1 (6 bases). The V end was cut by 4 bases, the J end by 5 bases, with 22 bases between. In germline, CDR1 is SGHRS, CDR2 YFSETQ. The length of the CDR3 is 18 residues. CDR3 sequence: CASSRTASDPFNNSPLHF. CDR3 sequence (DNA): TGCGCCAGCAGCCGGACAGCTTCCGATCCTTTTAATAATTCACCCCTCCACTTT.

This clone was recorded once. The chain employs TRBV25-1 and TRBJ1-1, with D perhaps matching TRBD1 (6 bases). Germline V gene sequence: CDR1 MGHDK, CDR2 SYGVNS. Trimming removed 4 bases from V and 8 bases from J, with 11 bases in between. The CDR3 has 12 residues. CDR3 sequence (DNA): TGTGCCAGCAGTGGCGACAGGACCGAAGCTTTCTTT. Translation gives CASSGDRTEAFF.

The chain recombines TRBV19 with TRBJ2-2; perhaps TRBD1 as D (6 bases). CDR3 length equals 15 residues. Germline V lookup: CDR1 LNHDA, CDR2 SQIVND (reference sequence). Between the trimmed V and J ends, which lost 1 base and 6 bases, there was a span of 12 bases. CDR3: CASSIGQVNAGELFF. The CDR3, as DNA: TGTGCCAGTAGTATAGGACAGGTCAACGCCGGGGAGCTGTTTTTT.

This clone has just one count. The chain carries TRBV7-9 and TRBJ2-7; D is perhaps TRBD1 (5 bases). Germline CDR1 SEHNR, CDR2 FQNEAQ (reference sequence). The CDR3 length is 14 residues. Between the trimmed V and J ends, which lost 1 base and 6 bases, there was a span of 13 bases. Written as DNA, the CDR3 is TGTGCCAGCAGCTTAGGTGTGGCAGGGCGCGAGCAGTACTTC. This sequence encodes CASSLGVAGREQYF.

CDR3 protein: CASSEVGTGVTEAFF. The CDR3 DNA sequence: TGTGCCAGCAGTGAAGTGGGGACAGGGGTCACTGAAGCTTTCTTT. The rearrangement joins TRBV6-1 to TRBJ1-1; 10 nucleotides agree with TRBD1. Germline assignment: CDR1 MNHNS and CDR2 SASEGT. There are 15 residues in the CDR3. Losses at the gene ends were 1 base for V and 4 bases for J; bases not matched to a gene: 3.

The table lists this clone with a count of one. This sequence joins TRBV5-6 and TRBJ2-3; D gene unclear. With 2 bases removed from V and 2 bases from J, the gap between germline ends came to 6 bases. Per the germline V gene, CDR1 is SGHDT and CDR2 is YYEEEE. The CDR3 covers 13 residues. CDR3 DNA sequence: TGTGCCAGCAGCTTCGAGGCCACAGATACGCAGTATTTT. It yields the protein CASSFEATDTQYF.

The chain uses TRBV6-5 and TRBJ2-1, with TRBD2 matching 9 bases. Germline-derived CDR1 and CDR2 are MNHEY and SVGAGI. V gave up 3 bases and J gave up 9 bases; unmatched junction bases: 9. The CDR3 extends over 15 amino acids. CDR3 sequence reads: CASSYASGVGGEQFF. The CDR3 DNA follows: TGTGCCAGCAGTTATGCTAGCGGGGTTGGGGGTGAGCAGTTCTTC.

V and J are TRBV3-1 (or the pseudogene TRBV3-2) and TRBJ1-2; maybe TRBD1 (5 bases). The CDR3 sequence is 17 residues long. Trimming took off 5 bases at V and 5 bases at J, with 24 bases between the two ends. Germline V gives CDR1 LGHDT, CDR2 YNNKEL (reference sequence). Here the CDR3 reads CASSYAGDVGAGYGYTF. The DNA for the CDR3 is TGTGCCAGCAGCTACGCGGGGGACGTTGGAGCGGGGTATGGCTACACCTTC.

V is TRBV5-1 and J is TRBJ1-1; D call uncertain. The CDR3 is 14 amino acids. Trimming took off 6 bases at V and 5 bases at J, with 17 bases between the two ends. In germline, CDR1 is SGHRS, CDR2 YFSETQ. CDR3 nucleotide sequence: TGCGCCAGCACCCCTGGAGAGGTCGGAACTGAAGCTTTCTTT. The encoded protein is CASTPGEVGTEAFF.

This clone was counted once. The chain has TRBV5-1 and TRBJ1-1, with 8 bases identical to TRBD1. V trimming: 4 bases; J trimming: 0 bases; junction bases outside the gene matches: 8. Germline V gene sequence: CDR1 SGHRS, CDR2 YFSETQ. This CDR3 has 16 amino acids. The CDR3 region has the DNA TGCGCCAGCAGCCCCGGACAGGGACTTATGAACACTGAAGCTTTCTTT. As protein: CASSPGQGLMNTEAFF.

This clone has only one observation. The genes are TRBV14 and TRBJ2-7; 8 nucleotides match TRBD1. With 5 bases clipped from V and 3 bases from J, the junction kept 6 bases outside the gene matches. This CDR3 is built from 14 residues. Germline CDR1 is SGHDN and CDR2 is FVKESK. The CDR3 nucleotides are TGTGCCAGCAGCGCAACAGGGGGAGGCTACGAGCAGTACTTC. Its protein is CASSATGGGYEQYF.

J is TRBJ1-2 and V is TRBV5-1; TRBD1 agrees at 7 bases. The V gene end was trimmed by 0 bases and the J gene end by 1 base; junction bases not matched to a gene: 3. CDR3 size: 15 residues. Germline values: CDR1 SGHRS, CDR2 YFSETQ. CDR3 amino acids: CASSLGTGLNYGYTF. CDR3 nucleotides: TGCGCCAGCAGCTTGGGGACAGGACTTAACTATGGCTACACCTTC. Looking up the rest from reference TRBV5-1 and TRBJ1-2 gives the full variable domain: KAGVTQTPRYLIKTRGQQVTLSCSPISGHRSVSWYQQTPGQGLQFLFEYFSETQRNKGNFPGRFSGRQFSNSRSEMNVSTLELGDSALYLCASSLGTGLNYGYTFGSGTRLTVV.

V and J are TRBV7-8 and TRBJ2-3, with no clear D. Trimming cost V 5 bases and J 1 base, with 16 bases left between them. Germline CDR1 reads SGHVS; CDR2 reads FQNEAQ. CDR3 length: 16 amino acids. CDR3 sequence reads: CASSKTLQLGTDTQYF. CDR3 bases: TGTGCCAGCAGCAAGACTCTCCAATTGGGCACAGATACGCAGTATTTT.

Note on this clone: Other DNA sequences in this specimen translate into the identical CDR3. CDR3 residues: CASSILAGGTGELFF. The CDR3 coding sequence is TGTGCCAGTAGTATTCTAGCGGGGGGGACCGGGGAGCTGTTTTTT. The V call is TRBV19, the J call TRBJ2-2, with 12 nucleotides matching TRBD2. The junction had 1 base not matched to a gene; V was cut back by 3 bases and J by 5 bases. The CDR3 sequence is 15 residues long. Germline V gene lookup returns CDR1 LNHDA and CDR2 SQIVND (reference sequence).

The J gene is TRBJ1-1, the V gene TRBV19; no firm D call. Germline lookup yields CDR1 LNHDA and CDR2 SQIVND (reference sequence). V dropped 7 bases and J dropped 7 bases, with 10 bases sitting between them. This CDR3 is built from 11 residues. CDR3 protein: CASKFGVEAFF. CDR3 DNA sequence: TGTGCCAGTAAATTCGGGGTTGAAGCTTTCTTT. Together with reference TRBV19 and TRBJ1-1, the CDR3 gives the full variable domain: DGGITQSPKYLFRKEGQNVTLSCEQNLNHDAMYWYRQDPGQGLRLIYYSQIVNDFQKGDIAEGYSVSREKKESFPLTVTSAQKNPTAFYLCASKFGVEAFFGQGTRLTVV.